This T cell receptor beta chain was captured by sequencing in a study of blood T cell repertoires in COVID-19. At the level of the study: The cDNA or gDNA used as material had been derived from T cells, B-cell-depleted T cells, or PBMCs.

The germline V gene encodes CDR1 GTSNPN and CDR2 SVGIG (reference sequence). CDR3 length: 15 amino acids. Trimming took off 3 bases at V and 1 base at J, with 14 bases between the two ends. Only in-frame clones appear in the TCRdb table, and some are missing; sequencing was by immunoSEQ multiplex PCR. The repertoire holds about 120,000 clones, with around 89% as singletons. The J gene is TRBJ2-3, the V gene TRBV30; D is possibly TRBD2 (5 bases). The sample taken for sequencing was peripheral blood. This TCR was recovered from a man between 60 and 75 years old with COVID-19, enrolled during active disease. CDR3 loop: CAWSPSAARTDTQYF. DNA for the CDR3: TGTGCCTGGAGCCCCTCAGCGGCCCGCACAGATACGCAGTATTTT.